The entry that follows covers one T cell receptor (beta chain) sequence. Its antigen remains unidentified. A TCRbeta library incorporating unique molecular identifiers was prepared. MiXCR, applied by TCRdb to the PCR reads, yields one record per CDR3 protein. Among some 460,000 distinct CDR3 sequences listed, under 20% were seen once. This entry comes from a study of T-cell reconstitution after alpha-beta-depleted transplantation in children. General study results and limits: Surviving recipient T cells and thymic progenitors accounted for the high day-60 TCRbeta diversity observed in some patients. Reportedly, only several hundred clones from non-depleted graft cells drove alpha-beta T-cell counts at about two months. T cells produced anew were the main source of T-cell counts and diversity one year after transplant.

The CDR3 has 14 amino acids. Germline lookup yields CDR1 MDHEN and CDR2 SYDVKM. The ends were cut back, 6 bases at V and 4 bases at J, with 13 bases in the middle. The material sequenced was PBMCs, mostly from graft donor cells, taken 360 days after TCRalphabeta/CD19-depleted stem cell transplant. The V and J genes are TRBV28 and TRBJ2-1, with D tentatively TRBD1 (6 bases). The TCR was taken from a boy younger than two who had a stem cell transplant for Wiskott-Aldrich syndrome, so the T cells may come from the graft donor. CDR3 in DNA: TGTGCCAGCAGACTATCAGGGGCGTACAATGAGCAGTTCTTC. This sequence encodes CASRLSGAYNEQFF.